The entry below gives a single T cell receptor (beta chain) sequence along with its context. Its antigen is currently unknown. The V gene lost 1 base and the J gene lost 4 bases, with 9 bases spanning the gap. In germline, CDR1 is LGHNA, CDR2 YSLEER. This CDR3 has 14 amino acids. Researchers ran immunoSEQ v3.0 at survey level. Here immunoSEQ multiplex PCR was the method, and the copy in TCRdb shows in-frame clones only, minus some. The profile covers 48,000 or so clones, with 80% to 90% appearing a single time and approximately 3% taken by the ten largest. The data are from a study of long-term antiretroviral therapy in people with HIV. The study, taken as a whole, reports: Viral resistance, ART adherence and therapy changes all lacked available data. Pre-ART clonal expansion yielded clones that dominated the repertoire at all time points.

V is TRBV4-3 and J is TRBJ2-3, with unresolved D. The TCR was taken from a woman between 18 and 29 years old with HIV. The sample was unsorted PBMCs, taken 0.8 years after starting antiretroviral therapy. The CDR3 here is CASSQGKVADTQYF. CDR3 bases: TGCGCCAGCAGCCAAGGAAAGGTGGCAGATACGCAGTATTTT.